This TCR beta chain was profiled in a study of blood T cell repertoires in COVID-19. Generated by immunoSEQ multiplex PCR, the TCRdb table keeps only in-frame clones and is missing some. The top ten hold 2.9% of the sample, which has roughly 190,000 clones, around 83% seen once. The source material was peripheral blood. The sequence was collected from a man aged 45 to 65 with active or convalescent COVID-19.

The CDR3 DNA sequence: TGTGCCAGCAGCCTCAGGACTAGCGGGAGGAACAATGAGCAGTTCTTC. Its protein is CASSLRTSGRNNEQFF. This chain joins TRBV5-4 and TRBJ2-1, with 14 bases aligning to TRBD2. CDR1 is SGHNT, CDR2 YYREEE, per germline (reference sequence). V shed 4 bases and J 5 bases; nucleotides not matched to a gene: 5. The CDR3 runs 16 residues. The whole variable domain, remainder taken from reference TRBV5-4 and TRBJ2-1, is ETGVTQSPTHLIKTRGQQVTLRCSSQSGHNTVSWYQQALGQGPQFIFQYYREEENGRGNFPPRFSGLQFPNYSSELNVNALELDDSALYLCASSLRTSGRNNEQFFGPGTRLTVL.